Included here is one TCR beta chain sequence, with context. The record originates from a study of blood T cells in healthy people across ages. A second PCR of roughly 7 to 11 cycles used a sample-barcoded 5' primer and a J-beta primer mix. In TCRdb, the 5' RACE reads were re-called with MiXCR into one record per CDR3 protein. The sample holds over 1,500,000 distinct CDR3 sequences; about two fifths are singletons and the top ten take 23%. Germline V lookup: CDR1 SGHTS, CDR2 YDEGEE. Trimming pared 4 bases from V and 7 bases from J, leaving 14 bases between. The CDR3 runs to 14 residues. Each sample gave at least 7 million isolated PBMCs.

Sequences were obtained from blood. The TCR comes from a human donor in good health. The chain links TRBV5-8 to TRBJ1-4; possible D gene TRBD1, 5 bases. DNA of the CDR3: TGTGCCAGCAGCGGGGGAACGTGGGCTGAAAAACTGTTTTTT. The encoded protein is CASSGGTWAEKLFF.